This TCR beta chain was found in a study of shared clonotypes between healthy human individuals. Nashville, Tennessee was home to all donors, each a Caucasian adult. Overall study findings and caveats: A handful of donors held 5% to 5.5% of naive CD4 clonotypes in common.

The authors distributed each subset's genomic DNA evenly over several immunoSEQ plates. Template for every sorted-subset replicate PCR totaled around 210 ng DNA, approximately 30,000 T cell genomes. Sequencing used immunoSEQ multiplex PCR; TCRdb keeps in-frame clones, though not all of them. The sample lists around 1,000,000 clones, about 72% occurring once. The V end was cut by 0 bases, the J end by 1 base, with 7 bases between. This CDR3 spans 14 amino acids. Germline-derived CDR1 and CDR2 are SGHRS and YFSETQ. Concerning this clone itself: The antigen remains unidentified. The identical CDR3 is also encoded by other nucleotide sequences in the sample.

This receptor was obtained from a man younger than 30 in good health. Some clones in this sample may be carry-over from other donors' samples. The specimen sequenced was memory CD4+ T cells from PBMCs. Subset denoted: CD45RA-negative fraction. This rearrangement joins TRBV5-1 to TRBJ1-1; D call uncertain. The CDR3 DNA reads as TGCGCCAGCAGCTTGGATTCAGGGAACACTGAAGCTTTCTTT. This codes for CASSLDSGNTEAFF.